Listed here are 3 T cell receptor beta chains from one sample, sequenced in a study of T cell changes during pregnancy in multiple sclerosis (dated by TCRdb to about 2019). Library generation was performed with the immunoSEQ multiplex PCR assay. TCRdb stores this immuneACCESS table with in-frame sequences only. Part of the clones is absent; in the studies checked, under half of the shortfall reflects unresolved V genes, and no reason is known for the rest. The sample has under 95,000 clones on record, about nine tenths of them singletons. Around 1.7% of the sample lies in the top ten. The source was peripheral blood, collected after pregnancy. The receptor set was obtained from a female donor in good health, enrolled as a control in a pregnancy study.

There are a few counts of this clone. The V and J genes are TRBV14 and TRBJ1-5, with D unresolved. Per the germline V gene, CDR1 is SGHDN and CDR2 is FVKESK. V was cut by 0 bases and J by 7 bases, with 7 bases left in between. The CDR3 is 13 residues long. The CDR3 reads CASSQDRSQPQHF. The CDR3 DNA reads as TGTGCCAGCAGCCAAGATAGAAGCCAGCCCCAGCATTTT.

The V and J genes are TRBV27 and TRBJ1-3; 9 bases fit TRBD1. Per the germline V gene, CDR1 is MNHEY and CDR2 is SMNVEV (reference sequence). Unmatched junction bases numbered 13, after V lost 5 bases and J lost 8 bases. The CDR3 sequence is 16 residues long. The CDR3 sequence is CASSPTSDRGADTIYF. The CDR3 nucleotides are TGTGCCAGCAGTCCTACCTCCGACAGGGGGGCGGACACCATATATTTT.

The V and J genes are TRBV6-5 and TRBJ1-1, with D uncertain. CDR1 and CDR2 (germline): MNHEY, SVGAGI. The CDR3 spans 14 residues. V lost 2 bases, J lost 1 base, and 8 bases lay in between. This CDR3 is CASSYGETNTEAFF. The CDR3 DNA sequence: TGTGCCAGCAGTTACGGGGAGACGAACACTGAAGCTTTCTTT.